This TCR beta chain was sequenced for a study of OX40 agonist ivuxolimab in advanced cancers. Overall study results and limits: Expanded clones tended on average to be more numerous among CD8+ T cells than CD4+.

Libraries were prepared by immunoSEQ multiplex PCR; TCRdb keeps only in-frame clonotypes and omits some of them. The sample consists of 69,000 or so clones, 80% to 90% of them appearing once. Concerning this clone: Its antigen is unknown.

Germline V lookup: CDR1 LNHNV, CDR2 YYDKDF (reference sequence). This CDR3 comprises 12 residues. V was clipped by 5 bases and J by 1 base, with 2 bases between them. This receptor was obtained from an adult with an advanced solid tumor such as melanoma, head and neck, liver or kidney cancer. Sequences were derived from CD4+ or CD8+ T cells sorted from blood, sampled in a trial of the OX40 agonist ivuxolimab. The chain couples TRBV15 to TRBJ2-2; no clear D. The CDR3, as DNA: TGTGCCACCAGCCAGAACACCGGGGAGCTGTTTTTT. Translated, it gives CATSQNTGELFF.